This T cell receptor (beta chain) derives from a study of cytomegalovirus exposure and HLA in healthy donors (dated 2017 in TCRdb). Describing the broader study: An earlier analysis of approximately 600 of the donors reported approximately 300 Gb of sequence data and 117 million unique TCR beta sequences from about 179 million T cells. In a later analysis, previously published TCR beta repertoires from 550 to 700 donors were re-analyzed and high-resolution HLA genotyping was added so that TCR occurrence patterns could be studied. An early release covering roughly 600 HLA-typed donors comprised approximately 290 gigabases of sequencing data and 65 million to 100 million unique TCR sequences. Class I and class II HLA loci were covered by the typing at four-digit resolution. Roughly 5 DR-DQ haplotypes were handled as single units for association and clustering, since linkage in the cohort was strong. The later analysis used no new phenotypic data to find candidate immune exposures, relying instead on TCR beta sequences and their occurrence across donors. Across roughly 420 genotyped donors of the cohort, an average of about 240,000 unique TCR beta nucleotide sequences per donor were sequenced, and roughly a sixth of those sequences were non-productive. The number of typed donors differed by locus: about 620-630 for A, B, C, DRB1 and DQB1; 500 to 550 for DQA1; fewer than 610 for DPA1; and some 470 for DPB1. Genome-wide SNP genotypes for about three fifths of the roughly 670 donors were used in a later genetic analysis, which treated that subset as a discovery cohort. Every repertoire in the discovery cohort had been generated on one and the same sequencing platform. Of the 350 to 400 genotyped donors, around 81% fell in the genetic ancestry cluster associated with self-reported Caucasian donors. The study was designed to test whether signatures of past pathogen exposure could be identified by cataloging public T cell receptors. Alongside the repertoire data, information on donor age, sex, ethnicity and CMV serostatus was compiled. In addition to the first cohort of hundreds of subjects, a separate validation cohort of 120 different subjects was used. To predict cytomegalovirus infection status, the study combined high-throughput TCR immunosequencing, statistical association of individual TCRs with disease status, and machine learning. The T cell repertoires of under 700 subjects were profiled by immunosequencing and related to cytomegalovirus serostatus. In an earlier analysis of a few hundred of the donors, high-throughput TCR beta sequencing was used to judge whether each TCR beta V gene segment behaved as functional or pseudogenic. Overall study outcomes, separate from this receptor: The study gave a list of 150 to 200 TCR beta chains associated with cytomegalovirus. A further reported finding was that TCR beta sequences accurately predicted the HLA-A and HLA-B alleles for most subjects in the first cohort. When HLA alleles, especially DR and DQ, strongly co-occurred, TCR associations were difficult to assign to individual alleles. According to a later analysis, most CMV-associated TCR beta chains appeared to be HLA-restricted, and the HLA associations seemed to be driven largely by CMV exposure. Linkage disequilibrium might explain the correlated functional status among segregating V segments, but an unknown experimental factor could not be ruled out. The presence/absence analyses assumed that sequencing depth was roughly uniform across donors, and that assumption may not be true. The 87-base-pair reads could not distinguish some IMGT-functional V segments, including TRBV6-2 and TRBV6-3, so those segments were excluded. Across donors, most TCR sequences were observed very rarely, whereas some public TCRs were present in many individuals. Specific HLA alleles were associated with 15,000 to 20,000 TCR beta sequences at a false discovery rate of 0.05 in a later analysis. CMV serostatus was the only immune exposure information available for the cohort. Compared with equally common non-associated chains, HLA-associated TCR beta chains in a later analysis were more clonally expanded and had lower generation probabilities. Cytomegalovirus status was reported to be diagnosed by the classifier with high specificity and sensitivity in both the original and validation cohorts. In a later analysis, TCR association rates were found to vary across HLA loci, with the most associated TCRs seen for DRB1 alleles and the fewest for HLA-C alleles. A cluster of highly shared sequence variants was judged likely to be a technical artifact of the sequencing pipeline. Compared with the approximately 720-donor mean, donors in an Asian-associated ancestry cluster had fewer N-insertions in productive TCRs, according to a later genetic analysis. Because counts were too low, approximately 18 rarely observed V segments, including chromosome 9 orphons, were excluded from the earlier analysis of some 590 of the donors. In a later genetic analysis, a missense DCLRE1C variant was associated with V-gene and J-gene trimming of TCR beta chains, and the association was replicated in an independent cohort. In a later analysis, several top co-occurrence clusters were reported to appear linked to parvovirus B19, influenza, CMV and Epstein-Barr virus. In vitro tests confirmed that a few of the cytomegalovirus-associated TCR beta chains recognize cytomegalovirus antigens. In an earlier analysis of approximately 590 of the donors, most TCR beta V segments appeared in productive rearrangements about 90% or about 30% of the time, broadly matching IMGT annotations. This cohort had only TCR beta chains sequenced, and the lack of alpha or paired-chain data limited which features could be detected. The authors suggested that the approach could potentially be generalized to other disease states and immunological phenotypes. Because HLA typing was missing for some donors at each locus, association tests included only the typed subset.

This clone appeared a few times. Its antigen is unknown. Base qualities are not provided; no much larger clone lies one nucleotide away. The CDR3 runs 16 residues from the cysteine to the phenylalanine. The kept DNA is CDR3 alone, 48 bases in frame from the first base. The germline V gene yields SGDLS for CDR1 and YYNGEE for CDR2. The V end gives up 0 bases and the J end 5 bases, leaving 9 bases in the junction not matched to a gene. In total, roughly 710 healthy bone marrow donors made up the cohort. All cohort members were sampled while nominally healthy, although unrecorded immune exposures were likely present. The donor tested CMV seropositive, placing the donor among the 289 seropositive members of the cohort. Each donor provided a peripheral blood sample, and peripheral blood mononuclear cells were used for TCR beta sequencing. Genomic DNA was extracted from the blood cell samples with the Qiagen DNeasy Blood Extraction Kit.

The receptor library was made with the immunoSEQ multiplex PCR assay. For the multiplex PCR, a mixture combining 60 forward primers for TCR Vbeta segments and 13 reverse primers for TCR Jbeta segments was used. Amplification of the CDR3 region of rearranged TCR beta genes was performed with a multiplex PCR assay on genomic DNA. The amplified TCR beta libraries were sequenced on the Illumina HiSeq System as 87-base-pair reads. The original pipeline was this. A later analysis counted approximately 84 million unique TCR beta chains across the 670 or so repertoires, and some 12 million of these chains were shared by at least two donors. A nearest-neighbor algorithm error-corrected the raw reads and collapsed the reads into unique sequences, merging closely related sequences to remove PCR and sequencing errors. To assign V, D and J gene segments, CDR3 sequences were aligned to IMGT reference sequences. For a sequence to be retained, a match of at least six nucleotides to both a V gene segment and a J gene segment was required. A rearrangement was called productive if the CDR3 had no stop codons and remained in frame with V and J, and every other rearrangement was called non-productive. Following IMGT convention, CDR3 was defined as the stretch from the second conserved V-encoded cysteine up to the conserved J-encoded phenylalanine. Sequences without an unambiguous match to a single V gene segment were excluded from the earlier analysis of about 600 of the donors. In an earlier analysis of more than 500 of the donors, a V segment was called functional when productive rearrangements were above 56.7%, and segregating when the standard deviation between donors exceeded 5%. A statistical classification framework was built for diagnosing cytomegalovirus status from the catalog of TCR beta chain sequences. In a later analysis, TCR nucleotide sequences were compared against IMGT/GENE-DB human TR gene sequences so that V and J genes could be assigned. Using the TCRdist pipeline, a later analysis assigned CDR3 sequences along with most-parsimonious VDJ recombination scenarios. In a later analysis, each TCR beta chain was defined by its CDR3 amino acid sequence together with its V-gene family, and reads lacking a unique V-gene family were excluded. As a way to deal with suspected cross-contamination and a sequencing artifact, a later analysis dropped under 600 nucleotide sequences that were highly shared and had low generation probability. In a later analysis, a clonal expansion index was calculated for each public chain from normalized within-repertoire ranks of inferred template counts. In a later analysis, generation probabilities were computed with a VDJ recombination model fitted to out-of-frame rearrangements, and the resulting probabilities were checked against IGoR. Hypergeometric tests were used in a later analysis to score TCR-TCR, TCR-HLA and TCR-CMV co-occurrence, with a repertoire-size bias correction applied to the TCR pairs. In a later analysis, false discovery rates were estimated by permuting HLA or CMV assignments 20 times. A later analysis grouped co-occurring TCRs with DBSCAN, adding TCRdist sequence similarity when clustering within HLA-allele-positive subsets. Repertoires with fewer than 30,000 or more than 120,000 public chains were left out of co-occurrence clustering, as were about 5 repertoires with anomalous nucleotide sharing. The clones in this table, taken by TCRdb from immuneACCESS, are in-frame only. Not every clone is retained; where verified, under half of the shortfall comes from an unresolved V gene, and the cause of the rest is unknown. Clone size and the V and J calls come from that table; the DNA yielded D and trimming. In all, the sample holds under 200,000 clones, and about 12% of those were seen once. Of the sample, less than 8.5% is held by the ten largest clones.

The clonotype was recovered from a man over 45 in good health and CMV-seropositive. The sample taken for sequencing was PBMCs. This chain joins TRBV9 to TRBJ2-5; 8 central bases correspond to TRBD2. The CDR3 loop reads CASSVAARGGRETQYF. The nucleotide sequence is given as TGTGCCAGCAGCGTAGCTGCCCGGGGGGGCCGCGAGACCCAGTACTTC.